These 5 T cell receptor beta chains share one sample of origin, sequenced in a study of cytomegalovirus exposure and HLA in healthy donors. The primer mix had 60 Vbeta and 13 Jbeta primers. Sequencing was performed with immunoSEQ multiplex PCR; in TCRdb, only in-frame clones are kept and a portion is missing. The table includes about 160,000 clones, roughly 80% detected once. Sequenced sample: PBMCs. The receptors stem from a woman in her 50s in good health and CMV-seronegative.

This chain uses TRBV5-1 with TRBJ1-4; 11 nucleotides align to TRBD1. After removal of 0 bases from V and 7 bases from J, the junction contained 8 bases not matched to a gene. CDR1 and CDR2 (germline): SGHRS, YFSETQ. This CDR3 has 17 amino acids. The DNA for the CDR3 is TGCGCCAGCAGCTTGGGGACAGGGGGCGCTCGCGGTGAAAAACTGTTTTTT. This codes for CASSLGTGGARGEKLFF.

This chain connects TRBV10-3 to TRBJ2-1, with no clear D. Trimming took off 8 bases at V and 2 bases at J, with 13 bases between the two ends. The length of the CDR3 is 14 residues. CDR1 ENHRY and CDR2 SYGVKD come from the germline V gene. The CDR3 loop is CAIYSPAPYNEQFF. In DNA, the CDR3 is TGTGCCATCTATTCCCCCGCGCCCTACAATGAGCAGTTCTTC.

The chain couples TRBV28 to TRBJ2-1; the D gene is possibly TRBD1 (6 bases). The germline CDR1 and CDR2 sequences are MDHEN and SYDVKM. Deletions cut 5 bases from V and 9 bases from J, with 17 bases between. CDR3 length equals 14 residues. The CDR3 bases are TGTGCCAGCAGTCCCCGAAACAGGGATCGTGAGCAGTTCTTC. Protein: CASSPRNRDREQFF.

The chain combines TRBV11-3 with TRBJ2-2, with TRBD2 as a possible D gene (6 bases). Trimming pared 1 base from V and 6 bases from J, leaving 12 bases between. Germline loops: CDR1 SGHNT, CDR2 YENEEA. The CDR3 spans 15 residues. CDR3 bases: TGTGCCAGCAGCTTAGGGGGGGTCCGGCCCGGGGAGCTGTTTTTT. Translation: CASSLGGVRPGELFF.

This rearrangement joins TRBV10-3 to TRBJ1-3; D not certain. The V gene lost 3 bases and the J gene lost 4 bases, with 7 bases spanning the gap. In germline, CDR1 is ENHRY, CDR2 SYGVKD. CDR3 length equals 13 residues. The CDR3 protein is CAISDGLGNTIYF. Here the CDR3 DNA reads TGTGCCATCAGTGACGGTTTGGGAAACACCATATATTTT.